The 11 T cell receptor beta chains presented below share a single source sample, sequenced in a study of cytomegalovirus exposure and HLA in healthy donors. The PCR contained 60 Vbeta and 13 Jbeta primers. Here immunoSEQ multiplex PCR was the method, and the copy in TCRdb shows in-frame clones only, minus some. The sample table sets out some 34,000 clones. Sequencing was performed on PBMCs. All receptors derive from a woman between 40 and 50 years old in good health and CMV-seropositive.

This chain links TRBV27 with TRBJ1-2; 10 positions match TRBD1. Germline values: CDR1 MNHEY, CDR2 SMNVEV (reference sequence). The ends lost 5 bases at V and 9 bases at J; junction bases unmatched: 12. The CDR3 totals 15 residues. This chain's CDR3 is CASSEYRDRGTSYTF. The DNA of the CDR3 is TGTGCCAGCAGTGAATACCGGGACAGGGGCACGAGCTACACCTTC.

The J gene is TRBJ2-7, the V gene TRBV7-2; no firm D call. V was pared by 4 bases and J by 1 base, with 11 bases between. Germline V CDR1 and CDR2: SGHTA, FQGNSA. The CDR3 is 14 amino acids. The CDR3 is CASSYLGRSYEQYF. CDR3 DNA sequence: TGTGCCAGCAGCTACCTTGGGCGATCCTACGAGCAGTACTTC.

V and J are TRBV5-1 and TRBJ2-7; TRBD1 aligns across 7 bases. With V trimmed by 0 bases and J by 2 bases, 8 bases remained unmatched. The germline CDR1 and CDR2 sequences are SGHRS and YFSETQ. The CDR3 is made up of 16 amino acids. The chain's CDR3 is CASSLDYRGTAYEQYF. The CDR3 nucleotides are TGCGCCAGCAGCTTGGATTACAGGGGTACAGCCTACGAGCAGTACTTC. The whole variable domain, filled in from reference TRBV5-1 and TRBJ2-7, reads KAGVTQTPRYLIKTRGQQVTLSCSPISGHRSVSWYQQTPGQGLQFLFEYFSETQRNKGNFPGRFSGRQFSNSRSEMNVSTLELGDSALYLCASSLDYRGTAYEQYFGPGTRLTVT.

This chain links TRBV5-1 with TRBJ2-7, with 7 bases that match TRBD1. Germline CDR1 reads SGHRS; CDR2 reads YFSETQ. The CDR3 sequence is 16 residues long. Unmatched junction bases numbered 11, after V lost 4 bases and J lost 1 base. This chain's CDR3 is CASSTGWDSLSYEQYF. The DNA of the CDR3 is TGCGCCAGCAGCACCGGATGGGACAGTCTATCCTACGAGCAGTACTTC.

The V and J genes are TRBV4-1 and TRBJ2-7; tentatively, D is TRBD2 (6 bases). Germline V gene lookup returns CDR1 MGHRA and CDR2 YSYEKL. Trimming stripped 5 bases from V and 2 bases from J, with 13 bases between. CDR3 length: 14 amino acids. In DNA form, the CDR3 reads TGCGCCAGCAGCAGGACGGACTACACCTACGAGCAGTACTTC. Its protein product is CASSRTDYTYEQYF.

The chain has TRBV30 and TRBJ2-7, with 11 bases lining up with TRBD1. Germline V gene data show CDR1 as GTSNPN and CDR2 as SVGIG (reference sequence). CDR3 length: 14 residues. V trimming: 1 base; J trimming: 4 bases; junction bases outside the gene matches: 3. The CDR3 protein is CAWSGTGGDYEQYF. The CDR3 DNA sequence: TGTGCCTGGAGTGGGACAGGGGGCGATTACGAGCAGTACTTC. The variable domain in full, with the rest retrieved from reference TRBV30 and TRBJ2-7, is SQTIHQWPATLVQPVGSPLSLECTVEGTSNPNLYWYRQAAGRGLQLLFYSVGIGQISSEVPQNLSASRPQDRQFILSSKKLLLSDSGFYLCAWSGTGGDYEQYFGPGTRLTVT.

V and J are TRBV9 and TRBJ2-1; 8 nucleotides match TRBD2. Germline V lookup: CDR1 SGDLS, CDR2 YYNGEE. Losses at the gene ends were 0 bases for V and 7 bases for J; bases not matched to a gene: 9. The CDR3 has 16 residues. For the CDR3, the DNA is TGTGCCAGCAGCGTAGGGGGACTAGAGGTTTGGAATGAGCAGTTCTTC. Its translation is CASSVGGLEVWNEQFF.

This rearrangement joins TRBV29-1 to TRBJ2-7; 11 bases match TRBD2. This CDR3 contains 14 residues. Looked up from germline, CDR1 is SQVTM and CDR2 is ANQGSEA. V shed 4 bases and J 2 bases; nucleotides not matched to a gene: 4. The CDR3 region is CSVVGTSGAYEQYF. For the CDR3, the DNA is TGCAGCGTTGTTGGGACTAGCGGCGCCTACGAGCAGTACTTC.

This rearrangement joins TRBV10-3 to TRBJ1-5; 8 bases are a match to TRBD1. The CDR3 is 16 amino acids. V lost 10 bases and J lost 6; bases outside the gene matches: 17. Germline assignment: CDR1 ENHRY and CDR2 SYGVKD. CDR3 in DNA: TGTGCCACCGAAGGGGGGATGGACAGGGAGGCTCAGCCCCAGCATTTT. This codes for CATEGGMDREAQPQHF.

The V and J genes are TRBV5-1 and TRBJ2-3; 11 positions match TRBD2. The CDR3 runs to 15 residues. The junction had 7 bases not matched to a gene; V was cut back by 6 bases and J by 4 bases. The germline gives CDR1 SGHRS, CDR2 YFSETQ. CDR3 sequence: CASKRGLAEADTQYF. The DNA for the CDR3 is TGCGCCAGCAAGCGGGGACTAGCGGAAGCAGATACGCAGTATTTT.

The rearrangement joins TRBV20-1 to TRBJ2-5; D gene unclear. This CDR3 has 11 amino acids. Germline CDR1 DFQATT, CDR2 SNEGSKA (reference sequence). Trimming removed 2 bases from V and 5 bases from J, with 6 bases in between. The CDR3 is CSARLRETQYF. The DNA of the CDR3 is TGCAGTGCTAGATTGAGGGAGACCCAGTACTTC.